This TCR beta chain appears in the sequencing data of a study of T cells in Graves' hyperthyroidism and ophthalmopathy. The CDR3 covers 17 residues. Germline CDR1 reads SGHRS; CDR2 reads YFSETQ. The ends lost 1 base at V and 7 bases at J; junction bases unmatched: 10. Amplified regions were TCR beta CDR3 sequences from RNA transcripts. RT-PCR in the first round (using the HTBI primer set) targeted the TCR CDR3. TCRdb called the multiplex PCR reads again in MiXCR, with one record for every CDR3 protein. The sample consists of under 500,000 distinct CDR3 sequences, over 13% of them appearing once. The sequence was obtained from a man aged 50 to 59 with Graves' ophthalmopathy. The chain joins TRBV5-1 to TRBJ1-6, with 8 positions matching TRBD1. Specimen: blood. The CDR3 is CASSLNRQGPLNSPLHF. In DNA, the CDR3 is TGCGCCAGCAGCTTGAACCGACAGGGGCCTTTAAATTCACCCCTCCACTTT.